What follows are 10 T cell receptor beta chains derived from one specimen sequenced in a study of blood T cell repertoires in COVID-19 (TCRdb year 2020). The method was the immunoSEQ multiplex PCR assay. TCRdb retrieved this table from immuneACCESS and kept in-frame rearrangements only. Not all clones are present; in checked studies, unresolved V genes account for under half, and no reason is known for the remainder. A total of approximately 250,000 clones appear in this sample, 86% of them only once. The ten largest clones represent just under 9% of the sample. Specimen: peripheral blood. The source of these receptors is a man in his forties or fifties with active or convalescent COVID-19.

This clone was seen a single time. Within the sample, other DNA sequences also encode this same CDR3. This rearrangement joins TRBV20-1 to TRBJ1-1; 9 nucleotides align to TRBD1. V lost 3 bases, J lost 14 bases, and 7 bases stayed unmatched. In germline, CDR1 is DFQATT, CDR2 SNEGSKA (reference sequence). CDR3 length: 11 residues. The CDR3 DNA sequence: TGCAGTGCTAGCTGGGACAGGGAGGCCTTCTTT. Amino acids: CSASWDREAFF.

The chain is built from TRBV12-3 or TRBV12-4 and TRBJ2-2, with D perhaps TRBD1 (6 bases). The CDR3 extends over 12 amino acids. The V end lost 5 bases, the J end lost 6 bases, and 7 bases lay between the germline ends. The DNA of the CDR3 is TGTGCCAGCAGTCCAGGGGCCGGGGAGCTGTTTTTT. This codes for CASSPGAGELFF.

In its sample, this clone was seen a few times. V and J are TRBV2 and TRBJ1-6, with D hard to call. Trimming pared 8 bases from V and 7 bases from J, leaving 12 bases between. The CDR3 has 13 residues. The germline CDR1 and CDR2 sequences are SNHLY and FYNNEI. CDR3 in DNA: TGTGCCAGCCAAAACAGTGGAAATTCACCCCTCCACTTT. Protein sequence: CASQNSGNSPLHF.

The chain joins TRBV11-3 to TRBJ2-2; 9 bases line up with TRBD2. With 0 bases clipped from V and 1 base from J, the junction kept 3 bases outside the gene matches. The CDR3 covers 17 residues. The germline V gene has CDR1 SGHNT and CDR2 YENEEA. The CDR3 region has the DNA TGTGCCAGCAGCTTAGAAGCTAGCGGGAAGAACACCGGGGAGCTGTTTTTT. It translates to CASSLEASGKNTGELFF.

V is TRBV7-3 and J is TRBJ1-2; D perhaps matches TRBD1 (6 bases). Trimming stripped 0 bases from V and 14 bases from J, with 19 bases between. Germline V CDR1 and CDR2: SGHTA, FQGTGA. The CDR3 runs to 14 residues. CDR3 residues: CASSLTSAGGATTF. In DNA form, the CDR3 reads TGTGCCAGCAGCTTAACGTCGGCGGGGGGCGCGACGACCTTC.

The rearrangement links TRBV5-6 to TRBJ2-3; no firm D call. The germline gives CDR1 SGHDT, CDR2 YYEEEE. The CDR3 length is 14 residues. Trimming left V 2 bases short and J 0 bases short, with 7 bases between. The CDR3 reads CASSFALSTDTQYF. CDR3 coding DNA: TGTGCCAGCAGCTTTGCGCTCAGCACAGATACGCAGTATTTT. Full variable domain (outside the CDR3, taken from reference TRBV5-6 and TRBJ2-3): DAGVTQSPTHLIKTRGQQVTLRCSPKSGHDTVSWYQQALGQGPQFIFQYYEEEERQRGNFPDRFSGHQFPNYSSELNVNALLLGDSALYLCASSFALSTDTQYFGPGTRLTVL.

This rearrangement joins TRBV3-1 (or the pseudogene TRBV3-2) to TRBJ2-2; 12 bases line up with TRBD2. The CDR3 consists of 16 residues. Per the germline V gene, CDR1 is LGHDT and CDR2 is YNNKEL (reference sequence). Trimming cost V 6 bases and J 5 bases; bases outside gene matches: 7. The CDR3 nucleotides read TGTGCCAGCAGGACTAGCGGGAGCTCAGCGACCGGGGAGCTGTTTTTT. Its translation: CASRTSGSSATGELFF.

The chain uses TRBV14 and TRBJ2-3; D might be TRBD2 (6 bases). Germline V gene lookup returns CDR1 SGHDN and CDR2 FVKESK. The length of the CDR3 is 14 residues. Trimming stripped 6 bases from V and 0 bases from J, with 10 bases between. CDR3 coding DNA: TGTGCCAGCAGTAGGGACTTAAGCACAGATACGCAGTATTTT. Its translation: CASSRDLSTDTQYF.

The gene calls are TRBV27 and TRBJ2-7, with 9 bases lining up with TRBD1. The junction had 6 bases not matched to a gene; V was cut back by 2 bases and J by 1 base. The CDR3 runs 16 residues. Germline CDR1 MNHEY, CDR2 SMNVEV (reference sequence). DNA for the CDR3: TGTGCCAGCAGTTTAACATGGGACAGGGCTTCCTACGAGCAGTACTTC. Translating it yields CASSLTWDRASYEQYF.

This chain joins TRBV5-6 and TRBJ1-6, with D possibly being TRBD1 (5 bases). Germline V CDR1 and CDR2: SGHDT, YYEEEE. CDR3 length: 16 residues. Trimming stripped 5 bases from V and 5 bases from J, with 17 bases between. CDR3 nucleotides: TGTGCCAGCAGTATGATGGGGGGGGTAGATAATTCACCCCTCCACTTT. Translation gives CASSMMGGVDNSPLHF.